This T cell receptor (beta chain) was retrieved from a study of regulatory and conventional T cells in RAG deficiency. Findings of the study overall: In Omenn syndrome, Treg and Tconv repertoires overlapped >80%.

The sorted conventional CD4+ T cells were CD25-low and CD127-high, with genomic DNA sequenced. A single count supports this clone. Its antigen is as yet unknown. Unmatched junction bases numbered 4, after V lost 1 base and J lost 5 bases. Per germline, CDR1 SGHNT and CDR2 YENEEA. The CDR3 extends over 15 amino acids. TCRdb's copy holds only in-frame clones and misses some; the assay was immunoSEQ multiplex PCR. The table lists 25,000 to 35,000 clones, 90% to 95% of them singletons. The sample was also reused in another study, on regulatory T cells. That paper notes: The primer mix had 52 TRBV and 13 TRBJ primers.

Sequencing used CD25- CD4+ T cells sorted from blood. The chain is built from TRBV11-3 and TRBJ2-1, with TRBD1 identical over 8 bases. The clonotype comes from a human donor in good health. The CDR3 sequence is CASSLGGQGHNEQFF. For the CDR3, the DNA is TGTGCCAGCAGCTTAGGAGGACAGGGCCACAATGAGCAGTTCTTC.